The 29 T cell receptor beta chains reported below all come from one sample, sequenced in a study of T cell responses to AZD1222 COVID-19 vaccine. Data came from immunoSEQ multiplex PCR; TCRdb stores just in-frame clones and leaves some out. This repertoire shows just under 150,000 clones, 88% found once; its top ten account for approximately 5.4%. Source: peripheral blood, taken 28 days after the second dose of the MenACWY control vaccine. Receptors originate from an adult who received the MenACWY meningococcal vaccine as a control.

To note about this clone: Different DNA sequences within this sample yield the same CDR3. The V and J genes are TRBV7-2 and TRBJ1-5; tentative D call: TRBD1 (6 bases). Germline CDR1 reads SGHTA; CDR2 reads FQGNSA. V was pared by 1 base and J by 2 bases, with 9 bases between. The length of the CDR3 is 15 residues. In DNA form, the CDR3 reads TGTGCCAGCAGCTTAGAGGCAGGGGGCAATCAGCCCCAGCATTTT. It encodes CASSLEAGGNQPQHF.

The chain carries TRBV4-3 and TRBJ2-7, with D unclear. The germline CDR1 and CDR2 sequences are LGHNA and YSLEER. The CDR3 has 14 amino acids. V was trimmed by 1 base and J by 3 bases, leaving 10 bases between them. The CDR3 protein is CASSQGGRDYEQYF. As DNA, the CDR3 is TGCGCCAGCAGCCAAGGGGGTAGGGACTACGAGCAGTACTTC.

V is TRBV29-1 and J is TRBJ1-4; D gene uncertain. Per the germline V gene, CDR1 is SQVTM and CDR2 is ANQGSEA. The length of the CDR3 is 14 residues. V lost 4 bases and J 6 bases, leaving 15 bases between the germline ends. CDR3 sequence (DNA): TGCAGCGTTGGAGTGACTAGTAGGGATGAAAAACTGTTTTTT. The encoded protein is CSVGVTSRDEKLFF.

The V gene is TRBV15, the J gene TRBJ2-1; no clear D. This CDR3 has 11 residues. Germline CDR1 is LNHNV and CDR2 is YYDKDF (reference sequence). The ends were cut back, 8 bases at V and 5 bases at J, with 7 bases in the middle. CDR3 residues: CATAKNNEQFF. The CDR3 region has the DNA TGTGCCACCGCGAAGAACAATGAGCAGTTCTTC. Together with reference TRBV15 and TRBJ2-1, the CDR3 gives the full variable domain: DAMVIQNPRYQVTQFGKPVTLSCSQTLNHNVMYWYQQKSSQAPKLLFHYYDKDFNNEADTPDNFQSRRPNTSFCFLDIRSPGLGDTAMYLCATAKNNEQFFGPGTRLTVL.

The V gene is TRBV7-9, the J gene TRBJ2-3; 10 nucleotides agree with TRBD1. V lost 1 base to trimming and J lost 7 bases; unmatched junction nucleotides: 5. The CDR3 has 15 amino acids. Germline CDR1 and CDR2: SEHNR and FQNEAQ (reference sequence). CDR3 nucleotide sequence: TGTGCCAGCAGCTTAGGGGACAGGGGCAGGAATACGCAGTATTTT. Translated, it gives CASSLGDRGRNTQYF.

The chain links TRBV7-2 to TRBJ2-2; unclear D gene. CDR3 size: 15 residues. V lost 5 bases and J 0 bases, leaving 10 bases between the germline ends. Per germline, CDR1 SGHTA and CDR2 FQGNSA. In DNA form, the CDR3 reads TGTGCCAGCAGCCTCCGGGCCACGAACACCGGGGAGCTGTTTTTT. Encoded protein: CASSLRATNTGELFF.

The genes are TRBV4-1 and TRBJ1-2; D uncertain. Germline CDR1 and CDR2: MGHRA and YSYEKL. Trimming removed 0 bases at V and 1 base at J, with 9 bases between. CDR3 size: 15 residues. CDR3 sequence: CASSQDNIFNYGYTF. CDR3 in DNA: TGCGCCAGCAGCCAAGACAATATATTTAACTATGGCTACACCTTC.

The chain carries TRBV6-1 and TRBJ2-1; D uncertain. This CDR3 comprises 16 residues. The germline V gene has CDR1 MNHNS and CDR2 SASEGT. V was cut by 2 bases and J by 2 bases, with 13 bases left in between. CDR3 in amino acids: CASSEPGLRAYNEQFF. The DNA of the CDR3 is TGTGCCAGCAGTGAACCCGGGCTCCGGGCCTACAATGAGCAGTTCTTC.

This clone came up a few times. CDR3 DNA: TGCGCCAGCAGCTTGAACGCAGGGGGCGACGGGGAGCTGTTTTTT. The encoded protein is CASSLNAGGDGELFF. This rearrangement joins TRBV5-1 to TRBJ2-2; 8 positions match TRBD1. Germline-derived CDR1 and CDR2 are SGHRS and YFSETQ. Unmatched junction bases numbered 6, after V lost 1 base and J lost 7 bases. This CDR3 contains 15 residues.

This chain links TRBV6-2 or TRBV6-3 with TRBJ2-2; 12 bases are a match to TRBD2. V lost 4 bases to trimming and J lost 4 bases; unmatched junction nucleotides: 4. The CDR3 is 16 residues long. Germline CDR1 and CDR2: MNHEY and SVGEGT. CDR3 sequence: CASSWTSGDPTGELFF. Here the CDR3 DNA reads TGTGCCAGCAGTTGGACTAGCGGGGACCCCACCGGGGAGCTGTTTTTT.

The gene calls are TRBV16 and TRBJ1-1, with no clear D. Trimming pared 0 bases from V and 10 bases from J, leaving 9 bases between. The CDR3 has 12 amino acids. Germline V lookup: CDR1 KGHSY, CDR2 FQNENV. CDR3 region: CASSQSRWVAFF. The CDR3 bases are TGTGCCAGCAGCCAATCGAGATGGGTAGCTTTCTTT.

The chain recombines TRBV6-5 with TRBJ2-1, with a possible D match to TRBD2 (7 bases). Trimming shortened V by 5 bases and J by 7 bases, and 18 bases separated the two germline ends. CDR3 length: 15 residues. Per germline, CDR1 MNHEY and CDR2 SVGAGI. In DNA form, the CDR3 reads TGTGCCAGCAGTACCCCGGCGGGGGCTAGGAATGAGCAGTTCTTC. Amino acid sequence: CASSTPAGARNEQFF.

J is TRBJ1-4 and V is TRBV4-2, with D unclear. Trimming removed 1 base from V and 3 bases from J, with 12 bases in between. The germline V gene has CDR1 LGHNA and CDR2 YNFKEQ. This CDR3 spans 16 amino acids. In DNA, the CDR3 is TGTGCCAGCAGCCAAGTAGGACCGGGGTCTAATGAAAAACTGTTTTTT. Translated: CASSQVGPGSNEKLFF.

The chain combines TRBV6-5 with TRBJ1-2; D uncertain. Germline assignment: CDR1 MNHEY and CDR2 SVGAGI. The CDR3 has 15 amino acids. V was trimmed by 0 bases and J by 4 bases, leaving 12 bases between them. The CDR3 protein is CASSYSEAPTYGYTF. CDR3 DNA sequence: TGTGCCAGCAGTTACTCGGAGGCGCCGACCTATGGCTACACCTTC.

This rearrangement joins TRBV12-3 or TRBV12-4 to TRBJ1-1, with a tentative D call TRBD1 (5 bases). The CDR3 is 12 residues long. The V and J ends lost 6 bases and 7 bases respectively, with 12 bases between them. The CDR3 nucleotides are TGTGCCAGCAGCCCGTCCGGGGGTGAAGCTTTCTTT. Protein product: CASSPSGGEAFF.

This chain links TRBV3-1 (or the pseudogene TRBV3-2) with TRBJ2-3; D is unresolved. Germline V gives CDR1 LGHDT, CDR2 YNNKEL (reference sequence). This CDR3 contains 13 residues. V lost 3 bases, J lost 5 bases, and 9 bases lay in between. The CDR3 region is CASSQTRRDTQYF. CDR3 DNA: TGTGCCAGCAGCCAGACAAGGAGAGATACGCAGTATTTT.

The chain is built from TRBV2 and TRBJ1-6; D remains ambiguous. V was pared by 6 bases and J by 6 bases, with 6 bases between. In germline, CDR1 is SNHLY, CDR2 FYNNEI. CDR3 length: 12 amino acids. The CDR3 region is CASRVTNSPLHF. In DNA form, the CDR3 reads TGTGCCAGCAGAGTTACTAATTCACCCCTCCACTTT. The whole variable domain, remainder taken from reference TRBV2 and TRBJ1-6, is EPEVTQTPSHQVTQMGQEVILRCVPISNHLYFYWYRQILGQKVEFLVSFYNNEISEKSEIFDDQFSVERPDGSNFTLKIRSTKLEDSAMYFCASRVTNSPLHFGNGTRLTVT.

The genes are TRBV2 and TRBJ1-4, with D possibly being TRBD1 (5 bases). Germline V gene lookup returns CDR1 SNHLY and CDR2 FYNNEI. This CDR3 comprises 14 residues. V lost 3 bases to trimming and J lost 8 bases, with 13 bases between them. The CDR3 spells CASSDRTGGEKLFF. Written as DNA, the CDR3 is TGTGCCAGCAGTGACAGGACGGGGGGGGAAAAACTGTTTTTT. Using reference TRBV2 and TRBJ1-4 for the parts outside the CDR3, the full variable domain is EPEVTQTPSHQVTQMGQEVILRCVPISNHLYFYWYRQILGQKVEFLVSFYNNEISEKSEIFDDQFSVERPDGSNFTLKIRSTKLEDSAMYFCASSDRTGGEKLFFGSGTQLSVL.

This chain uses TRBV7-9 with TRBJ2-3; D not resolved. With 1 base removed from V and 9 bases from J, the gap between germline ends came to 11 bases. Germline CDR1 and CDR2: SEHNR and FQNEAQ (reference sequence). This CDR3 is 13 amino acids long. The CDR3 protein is CASSLGLGNTQYF. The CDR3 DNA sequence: TGTGCCAGCAGCTTAGGTTTGGGGAACACGCAGTATTTT.

CDR3 amino acids: CASSSLRDSAYGYTF. The CDR3 DNA sequence: TGTGCCAGCAGTTCACTGAGGGACAGCGCTTATGGCTACACCTTC. This chain uses TRBV11-2 with TRBJ1-2, with 7 bases aligning to TRBD1. The CDR3 sequence is 15 residues long. J was trimmed by 5 bases and V by 6 bases; bases with no gene match: 12. Germline V CDR1 and CDR2: SGHAT, FQNNGV.

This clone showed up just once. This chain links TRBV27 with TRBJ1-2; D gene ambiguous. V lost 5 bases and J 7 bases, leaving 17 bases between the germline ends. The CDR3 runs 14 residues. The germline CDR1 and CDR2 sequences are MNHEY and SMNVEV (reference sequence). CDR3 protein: CASSSPGRHFGYTF. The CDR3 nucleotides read TGTGCCAGCAGTAGCCCCGGACGGCATTTTGGCTACACCTTC.

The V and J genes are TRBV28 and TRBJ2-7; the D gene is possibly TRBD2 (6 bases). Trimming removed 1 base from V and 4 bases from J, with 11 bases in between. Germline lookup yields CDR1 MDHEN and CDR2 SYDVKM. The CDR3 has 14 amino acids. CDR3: CASSLSGSVYEQYF. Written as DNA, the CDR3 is TGTGCCAGCAGTTTATCCGGGAGCGTTTACGAGCAGTACTTC. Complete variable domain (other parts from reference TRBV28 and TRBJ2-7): DVKVTQSSRYLVKRTGEKVFLECVQDMDHENMFWYRQDPGLGLRLIYFSYDVKMKEKGDIPEGYSVSREKKERFSLILESASTNQTSMYLCASSLSGSVYEQYFGPGTRLTVT.

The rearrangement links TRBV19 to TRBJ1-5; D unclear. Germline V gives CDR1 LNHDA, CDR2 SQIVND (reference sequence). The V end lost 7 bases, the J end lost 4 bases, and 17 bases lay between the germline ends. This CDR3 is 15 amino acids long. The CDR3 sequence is CASKHGIQDNQPQHF. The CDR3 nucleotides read TGTGCCAGTAAACACGGAATCCAAGATAATCAGCCCCAGCATTTT.

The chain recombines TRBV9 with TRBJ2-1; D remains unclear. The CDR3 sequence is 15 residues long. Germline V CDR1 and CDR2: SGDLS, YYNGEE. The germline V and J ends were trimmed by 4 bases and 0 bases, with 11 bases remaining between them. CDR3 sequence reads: CASSPGSSSYNEQFF. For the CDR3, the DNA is TGTGCCAGCAGCCCAGGCTCGAGCTCCTACAATGAGCAGTTCTTC. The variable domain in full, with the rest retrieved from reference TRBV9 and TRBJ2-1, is DSGVTQTPKHLITATGQRVTLRCSPRSGDLSVYWYQQSLDQGLQFLIQYYNGEERAKGNILERFSAQQFPDLHSELNLSSLELGDSALYFCASSPGSSSYNEQFFGPGTRLTVL.

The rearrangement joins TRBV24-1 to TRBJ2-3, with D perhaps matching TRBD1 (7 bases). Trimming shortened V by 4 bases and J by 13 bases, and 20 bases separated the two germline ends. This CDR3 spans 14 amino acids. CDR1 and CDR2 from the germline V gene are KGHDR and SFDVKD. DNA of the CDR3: TGTGCCACCAGTGAAGCGAGGGGGCCGGGACTGAAGTATTTT. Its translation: CATSEARGPGLKYF.

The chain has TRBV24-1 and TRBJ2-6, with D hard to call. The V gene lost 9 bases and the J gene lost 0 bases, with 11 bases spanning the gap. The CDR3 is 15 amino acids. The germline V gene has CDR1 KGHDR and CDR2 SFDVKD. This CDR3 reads CATADPSSGANVLTF. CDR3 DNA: TGTGCCACCGCGGACCCGAGCTCTGGGGCCAACGTCCTGACTTTC.

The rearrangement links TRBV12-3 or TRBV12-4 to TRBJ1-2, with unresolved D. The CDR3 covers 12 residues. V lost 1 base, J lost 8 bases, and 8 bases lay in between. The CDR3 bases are TGTGCCAGCAGTTTAGGCAGCTGGGGCTACACCTTC. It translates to CASSLGSWGYTF.

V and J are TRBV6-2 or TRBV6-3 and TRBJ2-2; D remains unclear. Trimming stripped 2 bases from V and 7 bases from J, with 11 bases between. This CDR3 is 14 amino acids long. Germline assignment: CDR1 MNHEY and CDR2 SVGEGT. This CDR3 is CASSYETFYGELFF. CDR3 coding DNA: TGTGCCAGCAGTTACGAGACATTCTACGGGGAGCTGTTTTTT.

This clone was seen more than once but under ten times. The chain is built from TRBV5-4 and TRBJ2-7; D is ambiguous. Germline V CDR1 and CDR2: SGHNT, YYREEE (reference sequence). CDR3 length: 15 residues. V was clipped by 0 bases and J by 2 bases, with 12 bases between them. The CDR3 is CASSLVLGGTYEQYF. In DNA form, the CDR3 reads TGTGCCAGCAGCTTGGTGTTGGGTGGAACCTACGAGCAGTACTTC.